Below, 13 T cell receptor beta chains from the same sample are listed, as sequenced in a study of shared clonotypes between healthy human individuals. TCRdb keeps only in-frame clones here, not all; method: immunoSEQ multiplex PCR. The sample includes approximately 2.5 million clones, approximately 93% seen only once; the top ten take 0.36%. Sequencing was performed on naive CD4+ T cells from PBMCs. Regarding subset: CD45RA+ positively selected. The source is a young man in good health. Some clones in this sample may be carry-over from other donors' samples.

V usage is TRBV4-2 and J usage is TRBJ2-3, with 15 positions matching TRBD2. V lost 5 bases to trimming and J lost 8 bases; unmatched junction nucleotides: 14. Germline V gene lookup returns CDR1 LGHNA and CDR2 YNFKEQ. The CDR3 totals 18 residues. The DNA for the CDR3 is TGTGCCAGCAGCAAAGGACTAGCGGGAGGGCCAGGGTCGGGTACGCAGTATTTT. It specifies CASSKGLAGGPGSGTQYF.

The chain joins TRBV28 to TRBJ2-7; TRBD1 is a possible D gene (5 bases). CDR3 length: 15 residues. Germline CDR1 is MDHEN and CDR2 is SYDVKM. The V end was cut by 4 bases, the J end by 0 bases, with 13 bases between. The DNA of the CDR3 is TGTGCCAGCAGTTCTGAGACAGTTAGCTCCTACGAGCAGTACTTC. This gives the protein CASSSETVSSYEQYF.

This clone was counted once. The chain combines TRBV28 with TRBJ2-1; 9 nucleotides line up with TRBD2. CDR3 length: 14 residues. Germline lookup yields CDR1 MDHEN and CDR2 SYDVKM. The ends lost 1 base at V and 7 bases at J; junction bases unmatched: 2. The CDR3 DNA reads as TGTGCCAGCAGTTTATCGGGACTAGCAAATGAGCAGTTCTTC. Protein sequence: CASSLSGLANEQFF.

Concerning this clone: This sample includes further DNA sequences coding for the same CDR3. The chain links TRBV7-8 to TRBJ2-7, with D possibly matching TRBD2 (7 bases). The germline V and J ends were trimmed by 0 bases and 2 bases, with 8 bases remaining between them. The CDR3 sequence is 14 residues long. The germline V gene has CDR1 SGHVS and CDR2 FQNEAQ. The CDR3 nucleotides are TGTGCCAGCAGCTTAGCCGGGGGGCCCTACGAGCAGTACTTC. Translated: CASSLAGGPYEQYF.

This chain uses TRBV5-4 with TRBJ2-2, with 7 bases identical to TRBD2. The V gene's germline CDR1 is SGHNT and CDR2 YYREEE (reference sequence). This CDR3 spans 16 amino acids. Unmatched junction bases numbered 6, after V lost 1 base and J lost 3 bases. CDR3 sequence: CASSLPGGVDTGELFF. The CDR3 DNA reads TGTGCCAGCAGCTTGCCGGGGGGAGTAGACACCGGGGAGCTGTTTTTT.

The genes are TRBV7-3 and TRBJ2-1; no clear D gene. Trimming removed 2 bases from V and 6 bases from J, with 14 bases in between. Germline V gene data show CDR1 as SGHTA and CDR2 as FQGTGA. CDR3 length equals 15 residues. The CDR3 nucleotides read TGTGCCAGCAGCTTAGAAGTTTCAGTCTCCAATGAGCAGTTCTTC. This encodes CASSLEVSVSNEQFF.

This clone was seen a few times. A junction boundary mismatches the germline segment, possibly from a read error. CDR3 loop: CASSSDRLRDF. The CDR3 nucleotides are TGTGCCAGCAGCTCGGACCGTCTTCGGGACTTT. The J gene is TRBJ1-1, the V gene TRBV7-9, with D hard to call. The germline CDR1 and CDR2 sequences are SEHNR and FQNEAQ (reference sequence). CDR3 length: 11 residues.

This clone appeared once. The chain uses TRBV28 and TRBJ1-5; 7 bases line up with TRBD1. The germline V gene has CDR1 MDHEN and CDR2 SYDVKM. The CDR3 spans 17 residues. Trimming took 7 bases from V and 7 from J; bases not matched to a gene: 19. CDR3 region: CASIVGGGGASGQPQHF. DNA of the CDR3: TGTGCCAGCATAGTAGGAGGAGGGGGCGCTTCGGGACAGCCCCAGCATTTT.

V and J are TRBV4-3 and TRBJ1-5; no clear D gene. Germline V gives CDR1 LGHNA, CDR2 YSLEER. CDR3 length equals 13 residues. With 1 base removed from V and 3 bases from J, the gap between germline ends came to 4 bases. The CDR3: CASSQGFNQPQHF. CDR3 coding DNA: TGCGCCAGCAGCCAAGGATTCAATCAGCCCCAGCATTTT.

The CDR3 bases are TGTGCCAGCAGTTCTAGCGGGAGTTTGCGTACCGGGGAGCTGTTTTTT. Its translation: CASSSSGSLRTGELFF. The chain has TRBV28 and TRBJ2-2, with 10 bases matching TRBD2. The CDR3 is 16 amino acids. V shed 4 bases, J shed 5 bases, and the junction held 7 bases outside the gene matches. Germline V lookup: CDR1 MDHEN, CDR2 SYDVKM.

This chain joins TRBV7-2 and TRBJ1-2; TRBD1 is a possible D gene (6 bases). Per the germline V gene, CDR1 is SGHTA and CDR2 is FQGNSA. With 5 bases removed from V and 1 base from J, the gap between germline ends came to 11 bases. The CDR3 covers 14 residues. The CDR3 DNA reads TGTGCCAGCAGCGGTACAGGGAATAACTATGGCTACACCTTC. This translates into CASSGTGNNYGYTF.

This clone was seen just once. V is TRBV9 and J is TRBJ2-1; tentatively, D is TRBD2 (6 bases). Germline V gene lookup returns CDR1 SGDLS and CDR2 YYNGEE. The CDR3 runs to 15 residues. Deletions cut 4 bases from V and 11 bases from J, with 22 bases between. CDR3 residues: CASSPGLAGQPQQFF. For the CDR3, the DNA is TGTGCCAGCAGCCCAGGACTGGCGGGGCAGCCCCAGCAGTTCTTC.

To note about this clone: Additional DNA sequences in this sample encode the identical CDR3. The rearrangement links TRBV5-1 to TRBJ1-1, with 7 bases lining up with TRBD1. Trimming cost V 4 bases and J 2 bases; bases outside gene matches: 5. Germline V gene lookup returns CDR1 SGHRS and CDR2 YFSETQ. This CDR3 has 14 amino acids. This CDR3 is CASSVGTANTEAFF. In DNA form, the CDR3 reads TGCGCCAGCAGCGTAGGGACAGCTAACACTGAAGCTTTCTTT.